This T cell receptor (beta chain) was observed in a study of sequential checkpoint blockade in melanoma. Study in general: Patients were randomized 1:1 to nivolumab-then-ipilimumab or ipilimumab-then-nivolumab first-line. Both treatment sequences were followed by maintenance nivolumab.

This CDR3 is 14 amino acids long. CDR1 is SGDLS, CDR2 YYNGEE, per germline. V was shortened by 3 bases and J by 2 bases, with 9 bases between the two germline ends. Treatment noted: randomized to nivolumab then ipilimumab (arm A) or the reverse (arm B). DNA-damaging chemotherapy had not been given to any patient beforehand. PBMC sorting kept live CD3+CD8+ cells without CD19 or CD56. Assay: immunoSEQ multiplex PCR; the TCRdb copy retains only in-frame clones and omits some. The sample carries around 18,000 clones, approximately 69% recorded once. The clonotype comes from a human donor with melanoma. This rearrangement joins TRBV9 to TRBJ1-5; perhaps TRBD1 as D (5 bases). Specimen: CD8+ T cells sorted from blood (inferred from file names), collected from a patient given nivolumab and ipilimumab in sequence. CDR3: CASSDDSRNQPQHF. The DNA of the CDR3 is TGTGCCAGCAGCGATGACAGTCGCAATCAGCCCCAGCATTTT.